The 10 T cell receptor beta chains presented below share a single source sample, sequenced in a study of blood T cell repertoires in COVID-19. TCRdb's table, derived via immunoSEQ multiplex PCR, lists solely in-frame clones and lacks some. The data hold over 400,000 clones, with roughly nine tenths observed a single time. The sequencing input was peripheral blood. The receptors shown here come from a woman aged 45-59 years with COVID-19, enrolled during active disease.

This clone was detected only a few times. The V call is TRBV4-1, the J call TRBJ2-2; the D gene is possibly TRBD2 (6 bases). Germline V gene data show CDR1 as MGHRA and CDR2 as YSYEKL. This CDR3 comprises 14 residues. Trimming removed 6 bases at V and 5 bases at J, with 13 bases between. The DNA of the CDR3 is TGCGCCAGCAGTCGGGGGTACGGGACCGGGGAGCTGTTTTTT. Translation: CASSRGYGTGELFF.

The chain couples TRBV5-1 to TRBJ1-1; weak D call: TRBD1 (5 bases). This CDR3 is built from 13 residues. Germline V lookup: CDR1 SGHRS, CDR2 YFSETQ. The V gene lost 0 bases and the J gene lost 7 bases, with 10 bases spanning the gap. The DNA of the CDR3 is TGCGCCAGCAGCTTGGGGGTCGGGGGTGAAGCTTTCTTT. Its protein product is CASSLGVGGEAFF. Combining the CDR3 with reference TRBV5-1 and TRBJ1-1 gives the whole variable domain KAGVTQTPRYLIKTRGQQVTLSCSPISGHRSVSWYQQTPGQGLQFLFEYFSETQRNKGNFPGRFSGRQFSNSRSEMNVSTLELGDSALYLCASSLGVGGEAFFGQGTRLTVV.

The CDR3 is CASSKETPRGEKLFF. The CDR3 DNA is TGTGCCAGCAGCAAAGAAACCCCCCGGGGGGAAAAACTGTTTTTT. The V and J genes are TRBV21-1 and TRBJ1-4. TRBV21-1 corresponds to a pseudogene. The length of the CDR3 is 15 residues.

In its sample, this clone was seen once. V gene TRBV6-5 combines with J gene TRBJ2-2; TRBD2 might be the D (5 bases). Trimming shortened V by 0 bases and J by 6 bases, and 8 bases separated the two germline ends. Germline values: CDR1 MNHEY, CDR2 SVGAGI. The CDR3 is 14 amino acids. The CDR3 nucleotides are TGTGCCAGCAGTTACTCCGTCGGGGCCGGGGAGCTGTTTTTT. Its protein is CASSYSVGAGELFF.

The CDR3 DNA is TGTGCCAGCAGCGCAGGACAGCAAGGGAGCTATGGCTACACCTTC. Residues: CASSAGQQGSYGYTF. This chain connects TRBV5-6 to TRBJ1-2; a weak D match, TRBD1 (6 bases). In germline, CDR1 is SGHDT, CDR2 YYEEEE. V lost 4 bases, J lost 4 bases, and 17 bases lay in between. The CDR3 consists of 15 residues.

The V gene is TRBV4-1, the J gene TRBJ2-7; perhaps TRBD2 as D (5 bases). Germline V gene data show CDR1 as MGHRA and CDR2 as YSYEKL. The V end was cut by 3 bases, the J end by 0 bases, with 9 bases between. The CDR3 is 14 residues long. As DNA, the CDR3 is TGCGCCAGCAGCCAGGCGGGCGGCTCCTACGAGCAGTACTTC. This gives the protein CASSQAGGSYEQYF.

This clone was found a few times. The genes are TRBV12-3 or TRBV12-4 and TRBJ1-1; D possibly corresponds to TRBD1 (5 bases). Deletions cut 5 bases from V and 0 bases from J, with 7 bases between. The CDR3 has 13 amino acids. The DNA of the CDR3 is TGTGCCAGCAGTCAGGGTATGAACACTGAAGCTTTCTTT. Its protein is CASSQGMNTEAFF.

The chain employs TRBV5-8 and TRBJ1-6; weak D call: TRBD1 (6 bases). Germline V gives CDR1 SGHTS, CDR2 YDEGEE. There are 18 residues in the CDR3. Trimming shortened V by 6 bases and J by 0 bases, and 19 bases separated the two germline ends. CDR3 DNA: TGTGCCAGCACCAATGGGGGGGGCGCGAGCTCCTATAATTCACCCCTCCACTTT. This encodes CASTNGGGASSYNSPLHF. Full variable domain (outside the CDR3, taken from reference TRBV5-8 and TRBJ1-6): EAGVTQSPTHLIKTRGQQATLRCSPISGHTSVYWYQQALGLGLQFLLWYDEGEERNRGNFPPRFSGRQFPNYSSELNVNALELEDSALYLCASTNGGGASSYNSPLHFGNGTRLTVT.

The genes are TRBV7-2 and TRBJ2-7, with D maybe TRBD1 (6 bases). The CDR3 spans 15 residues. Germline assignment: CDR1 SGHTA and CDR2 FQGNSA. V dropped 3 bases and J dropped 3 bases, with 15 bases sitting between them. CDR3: CASSFYNRVYYEQYF. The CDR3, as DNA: TGTGCCAGCAGCTTCTATAACAGGGTTTACTACGAGCAGTACTTC.

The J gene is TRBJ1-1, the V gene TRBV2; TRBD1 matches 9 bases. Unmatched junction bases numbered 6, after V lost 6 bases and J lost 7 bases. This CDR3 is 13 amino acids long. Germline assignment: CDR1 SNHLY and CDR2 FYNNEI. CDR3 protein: CASRRGQGIEAFF. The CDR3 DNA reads TGTGCCAGCAGGCGCGGACAGGGGATTGAAGCTTTCTTT.